The rows below give T cell receptor beta chains drawn from one sample of a study of lymphopenia after photon versus proton radiotherapy. Only in-frame clones appear in the TCRdb table, and some are missing; sequencing was by immunoSEQ multiplex PCR. The sample includes 45,000 to 65,000 clones, around four fifths of them seen just once. Specimen: peripheral blood, collected from a patient treated with photon-based radiotherapy. The receptor set was obtained from a man aged 50 or older with gastric cancer. CDR3s include the opening cysteine and the closing phenylalanine or tryptophan.

j_call: TRBJ2-6; v_call: TRBV28; cdr3_length: 17; cdr3_aa: CASRSGGISSGANVLTF
j_call: TRBJ2-7; v_call: TRBV28; cdr3_length: 16; cdr3_aa: CASSLGLAGDSYEQYF
j_call: TRBJ2-2; v_call: TRBV7-6; cdr3_length: 15; cdr3_aa: CASSLSSGNTGELFF
j_call: TRBJ2-1; v_call: TRBV7-9; cdr3_length: 14; cdr3_aa: CASSLAGVTNEQFF
j_call: TRBJ1-2; v_call: TRBV19; cdr3_length: 16; cdr3_aa: CASSVRDRGAIHGYTF
j_call: TRBJ1-5; v_call: TRBV19; cdr3_length: 14; cdr3_aa: CAGSETGSNQPQHF
j_call: TRBJ1-1; v_call: TRBV30; cdr3_length: 13; cdr3_aa: CAFSGEVNTEAFF
j_call: TRBJ2-5; v_call: TRBV5-4; cdr3_length: 15; cdr3_aa: CASSTRDPSQETQYF
j_call: TRBJ2-2; v_call: TRBV10-3; cdr3_length: 15; cdr3_aa: CAIKGQRQNTGELFF
j_call: TRBJ2-5; v_call: TRBV30; cdr3_length: 13; cdr3_aa: CAWSVERPQTQYF
j_call: TRBJ1-3; v_call: TRBV15; cdr3_length: 14; cdr3_aa: CATSPRGGGNTIYF
j_call: TRBJ1-1; v_call: TRBV19; cdr3_length: 14; cdr3_aa: CASRDRGVSAEAFF
j_call: TRBJ2-1; v_call: TRBV20-1; cdr3_length: 11; cdr3_aa: CSALRDNEQFF
j_call: TRBJ2-4; v_call: TRBV30; cdr3_length: 14; cdr3_aa: CAWNSAGGKNIQYF
j_call: TRBJ2-7; v_call: TRBV5-5; cdr3_length: 19; cdr3_aa: CASNYAGTGSRSRVSEQYF
j_call: TRBJ2-7; v_call: TRBV7-2; cdr3_length: 17; cdr3_aa: CASSLGLGLAGRDEQYF
j_call: TRBJ1-4; v_call: TRBV11-2; cdr3_length: 18; cdr3_aa: CASSLVGVTGYTNEKLFF
j_call: TRBJ1-4; v_call: TRBV27; cdr3_length: 14; cdr3_aa: CASSWRQGDIRMFF
j_call: TRBJ1-2; v_call: TRBV7-8; cdr3_length: 18; cdr3_aa: CASSPARFLERTLYGYTF
j_call: TRBJ2-4; v_call: TRBV28; cdr3_length: 16; cdr3_aa: CASSSPGEGAKNIQYF
j_call: TRBJ1-2; v_call: TRBV28; cdr3_length: 13; cdr3_aa: CASMGGQGFGYTF
j_call: TRBJ1-3; v_call: TRBV5-6; cdr3_length: 17; cdr3_aa: CASSPTLGTDSGNTIYF
j_call: TRBJ2-3; v_call: TRBV7-9; cdr3_length: 16; cdr3_aa: CASSRGTGGATDTQYF
j_call: TRBJ2-7; v_call: TRBV14; cdr3_length: 16; cdr3_aa: CASSQDLTGPRREQYF